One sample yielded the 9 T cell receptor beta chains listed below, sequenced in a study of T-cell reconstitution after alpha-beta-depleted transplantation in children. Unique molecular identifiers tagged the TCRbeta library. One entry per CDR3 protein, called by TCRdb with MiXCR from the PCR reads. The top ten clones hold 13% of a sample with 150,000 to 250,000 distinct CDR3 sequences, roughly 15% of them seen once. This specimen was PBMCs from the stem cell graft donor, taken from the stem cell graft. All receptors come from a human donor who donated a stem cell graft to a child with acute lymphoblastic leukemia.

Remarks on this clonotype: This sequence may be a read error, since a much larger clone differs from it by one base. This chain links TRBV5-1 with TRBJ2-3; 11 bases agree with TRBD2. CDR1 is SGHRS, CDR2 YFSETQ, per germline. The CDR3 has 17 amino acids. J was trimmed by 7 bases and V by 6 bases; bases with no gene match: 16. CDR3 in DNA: TGCGCCAGCATCCCGGGACTAGCGGCGATGTTGATGAATACGCAGTATTTT. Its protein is CASIPGLAAMLMNTQYF.

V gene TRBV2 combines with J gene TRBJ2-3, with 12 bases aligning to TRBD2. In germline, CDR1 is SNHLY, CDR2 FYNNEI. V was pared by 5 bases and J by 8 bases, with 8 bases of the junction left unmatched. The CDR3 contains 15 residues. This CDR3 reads CASSPTSGRVGTQYF. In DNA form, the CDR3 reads TGTGCCAGCAGTCCGACTAGCGGGAGAGTGGGTACGCAGTATTTT.

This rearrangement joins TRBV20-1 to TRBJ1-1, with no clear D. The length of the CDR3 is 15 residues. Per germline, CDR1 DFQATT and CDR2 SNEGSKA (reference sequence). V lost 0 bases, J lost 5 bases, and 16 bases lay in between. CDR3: CSARDPARSGTEAFF. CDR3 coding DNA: TGCAGTGCTAGAGATCCGGCGAGGAGTGGGACTGAAGCTTTCTTT.

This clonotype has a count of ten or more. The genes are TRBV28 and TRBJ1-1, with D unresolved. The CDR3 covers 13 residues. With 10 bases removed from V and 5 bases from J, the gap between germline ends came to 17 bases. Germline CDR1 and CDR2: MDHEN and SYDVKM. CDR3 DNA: TGTGCCACCACAGTGAGGGCGAGGACTGAAGCTTTCTTT. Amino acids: CATTVRARTEAFF.

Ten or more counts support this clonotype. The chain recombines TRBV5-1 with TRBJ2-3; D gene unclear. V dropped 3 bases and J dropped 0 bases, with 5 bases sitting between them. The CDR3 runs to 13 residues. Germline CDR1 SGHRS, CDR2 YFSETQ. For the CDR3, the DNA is TGCGCCAGCAGCTCCCCTAGCACAGATACGCAGTATTTT. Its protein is CASSSPSTDTQYF.

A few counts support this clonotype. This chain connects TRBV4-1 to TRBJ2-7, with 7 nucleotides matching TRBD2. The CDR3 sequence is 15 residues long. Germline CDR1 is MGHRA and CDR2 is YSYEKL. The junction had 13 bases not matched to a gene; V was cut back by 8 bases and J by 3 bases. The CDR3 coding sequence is TGCGCCAGCCGGGCCGGCGGGAGCCGAGGCTACGAGCAGTACTTC. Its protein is CASRAGGSRGYEQYF.

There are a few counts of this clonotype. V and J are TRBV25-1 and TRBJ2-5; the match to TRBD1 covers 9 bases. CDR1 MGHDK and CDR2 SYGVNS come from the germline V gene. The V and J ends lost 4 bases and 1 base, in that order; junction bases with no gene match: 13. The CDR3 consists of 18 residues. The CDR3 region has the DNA TGTGCCAGCAGTGCAACTTCCGGGACAGGGTACCCCCAAGAGACCCAGTACTTC. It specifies CASSATSGTGYPQETQYF.

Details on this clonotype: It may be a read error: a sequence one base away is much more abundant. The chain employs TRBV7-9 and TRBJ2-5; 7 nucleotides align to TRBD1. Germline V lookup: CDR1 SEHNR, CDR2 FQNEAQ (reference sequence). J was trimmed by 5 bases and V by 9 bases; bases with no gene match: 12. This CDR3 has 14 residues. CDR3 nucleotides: TGTGCCAGGAGCCCGACAGGGATCTACGAGACCCAGTACTTC. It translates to CARSPTGIYETQYF. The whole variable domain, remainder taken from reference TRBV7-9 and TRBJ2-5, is DTGVSQNPRHKITKRGQNVTFRCDPISEHNRLYWYRQTLGQGPEFLTYFQNEAQLEKSRLLSDRFSAERPKGSFSTLEIQRTEQGDSAMYLCARSPTGIYETQYFGPGTRLLVL.

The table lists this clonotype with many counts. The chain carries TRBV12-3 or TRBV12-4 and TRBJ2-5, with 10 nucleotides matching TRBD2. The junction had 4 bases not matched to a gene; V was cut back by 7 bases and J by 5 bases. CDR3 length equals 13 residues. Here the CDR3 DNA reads TGTGCCAGCATCCGAGCGGGAGGGGAGACCCAGTACTTC. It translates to CASIRAGGETQYF.